This entry lists 30 T cell receptor beta chains sequenced from one sample in a study of T cell responses to AZD1222 COVID-19 vaccine. Clones were sequenced by immunoSEQ multiplex PCR, and TCRdb holds only the in-frame ones, with some missing. This sample carries some 82,000 clones, 85% to 90% of them seen once, and the ten largest clones take 5% to 6%. Sample: peripheral blood, taken on day 0 of AZD1222 vaccination. These receptors were taken from an adult in good health.

The V call is TRBV7-8, the J call TRBJ2-5; D perhaps matches TRBD2 (6 bases). Germline V gene sequence: CDR1 SGHVS, CDR2 FQNEAQ. Trimming removed 0 bases at V and 5 bases at J, with 13 bases between. There are 15 residues in the CDR3. The CDR3 protein is CASSLAELGGETQYF. DNA of the CDR3: TGTGCCAGCAGCTTAGCGGAACTAGGAGGGGAGACCCAGTACTTC.

This sequence joins TRBV29-1 and TRBJ2-1; TRBD1 might be the D (6 bases). Trimming cost V 3 bases and J 3 bases, with 12 bases left between them. CDR3 length: 14 residues. CDR1 is SQVTM, CDR2 ANQGSEA, per germline. The CDR3, as DNA: TGCAGCGTTGACCAGGGGCTTCTCTACAATGAGCAGTTCTTC. Translating gives CSVDQGLLYNEQFF.

CDR3 sequence (DNA): TGTGCCAGCAGTGAGCTAGGGTCCCAATCGGCCCAGCATTTT. Translation gives CASSELGSQSAQHF. This chain uses TRBV6-1 with TRBJ1-5, with D uncertain. Deletions cut 3 bases from V and 11 bases from J, with 17 bases between. The CDR3 sequence is 14 residues long. Looked up from germline, CDR1 is MNHNS and CDR2 is SASEGT.

V and J are TRBV7-2 and TRBJ1-4; 7 bases fit TRBD1. With 5 bases clipped from V and 0 bases from J, the junction kept 9 bases outside the gene matches. This CDR3 is 17 amino acids long. Germline-derived CDR1 and CDR2 are SGHTA and FQGNSA. CDR3 in amino acids: CASSEGQLKATNEKLFF. CDR3 nucleotides: TGTGCCAGCAGCGAGGGACAGTTAAAAGCAACTAATGAAAAACTGTTTTTT. Full variable domain (rest looked up from reference TRBV7-2 and TRBJ1-4): GAGVSQSPSNKVTEKGKDVELRCDPISGHTALYWYRQSLGQGLEFLIYFQGNSAPDKSGLPSDRFSAERTGGSVSTLTIQRTQQEDSAVYLCASSEGQLKATNEKLFFGSGTQLSVL.

The V call is TRBV7-9, the J call TRBJ2-2; 9 bases line up with TRBD1. V trimming: 9 bases; J trimming: 5 bases; junction bases outside the gene matches: 7. Germline V gene sequence: CDR1 SEHNR, CDR2 FQNEAQ (reference sequence). The CDR3 consists of 14 residues. The CDR3 DNA reads TGTGCCAGAGATCCGGGACAGGGTACCGGGGAGCTGTTTTTT. It codes for CARDPGQGTGELFF. The full variable domain, in which reference TRBV7-9 and TRBJ2-2 provide the parts outside the CDR3, is DTGVSQNPRHKITKRGQNVTFRCDPISEHNRLYWYRQTLGQGPEFLTYFQNEAQLEKSRLLSDRFSAERPKGSFSTLEIQRTEQGDSAMYLCARDPGQGTGELFFGEGSRLTVL.

The chain has TRBV9 and TRBJ2-5; the D gene is possibly TRBD2 (6 bases). There are 14 residues in the CDR3. V lost 0 bases, J lost 3 bases, and 9 bases lay in between. CDR1 and CDR2 from the germline V gene are SGDLS and YYNGEE. The CDR3 protein is CASSVGSGEETQYF. The CDR3 bases are TGTGCCAGCAGCGTAGGCTCGGGGGAAGAGACCCAGTACTTC.

This chain uses TRBV5-5 with TRBJ2-2; no reliable D call. CDR1 is SGHKS and CDR2 is YYEKEE in the germline V gene (reference sequence). This CDR3 has 13 residues. Deletions cut 1 base from V and 6 bases from J, with 7 bases between. This chain's CDR3 is CASSLSQAGELFF. The CDR3 region has the DNA TGTGCCAGCAGCTTGTCCCAGGCCGGGGAGCTGTTTTTT. Based on the CDR3 plus reference TRBV5-5 and TRBJ2-2, the full variable domain is DAGVTQSPTHLIKTRGQQVTLRCSPISGHKSVSWYQQVLGQGPQFIFQYYEKEERGRGNFPDRFSARQFPNYSSELNVNALLLGDSALYLCASSLSQAGELFFGEGSRLTVL.

J is TRBJ2-7 and V is TRBV11-2, with 8 bases that match TRBD1. Germline V gene lookup returns CDR1 SGHAT and CDR2 FQNNGV. Trimming at V came to 1 base and at J to 4 bases, leaving 3 bases not matched to a gene. This CDR3 has 14 residues. CDR3 loop: CASSLGQGPYEQYF. The CDR3 DNA follows: TGTGCCAGCAGCTTAGGACAGGGGCCGTACGAGCAGTACTTC.

V is TRBV19 and J is TRBJ2-3, with 8 bases matching TRBD2. The CDR3 runs to 13 residues. Germline V lookup: CDR1 LNHDA, CDR2 SQIVND (reference sequence). The ends lost 8 bases at V and 2 bases at J; junction bases unmatched: 3. The CDR3, as DNA: TGTGCCAGTTCGGGGGGGGCCACAGATACGCAGTATTTT. Its translation is CASSGGATDTQYF.

The chain employs TRBV28 and TRBJ2-5; D may be TRBD1 (5 bases). V dropped 8 bases and J dropped 2 bases, with 18 bases sitting between them. This CDR3 region has 15 residues. Per the germline V gene, CDR1 is MDHEN and CDR2 is SYDVKM. The CDR3 DNA sequence: TGTGCCAGCCATTCCACTTGGACAAATCAAGAGACCCAGTACTTC. Translation: CASHSTWTNQETQYF.

The chain carries TRBV24-1 and TRBJ1-2; TRBD1 aligns across 8 bases. V lost 2 bases, J lost 5 bases, and 3 bases stayed unmatched. The CDR3 has 14 residues. From germline, CDR1 is KGHDR and CDR2 SFDVKD. The CDR3 spells CATSDWDRKYGYTF. The CDR3 DNA reads TGTGCCACCAGTGATTGGGACAGGAAATATGGCTACACCTTC.

The chain couples TRBV28 to TRBJ2-5; tentatively, D is TRBD1 or TRBD2 (5 bases each). Trimming took 7 bases from V and 4 from J, leaving 16 bases between them. Germline CDR1 reads MDHEN; CDR2 reads SYDVKM. The CDR3 sequence is 14 residues long. The CDR3 DNA reads TGTGCCAGCAACGATGGGGGAGCAGCAGAGACCCAGTACTTC. It yields the protein CASNDGGAAETQYF.

This rearrangement joins TRBV18 to TRBJ2-7; a weak D match, TRBD2 (6 bases). The CDR3 length is 13 residues. Trimming pared 6 bases from V and 3 bases from J, leaving 12 bases between. CDR1 is KGHSH and CDR2 is LQKENI in the germline V gene. CDR3 loop: CASSRDANYEQYF. The DNA for the CDR3 is TGTGCCAGCTCGCGGGACGCCAACTACGAGCAGTACTTC. Combining the CDR3 with reference TRBV18 and TRBJ2-7 gives the whole variable domain NAGVMQNPRHLVRRRGQEARLRCSPMKGHSHVYWYRQLPEEGLKFMVYLQKENIIDESGMPKERFSAEFPKEGPSILRIQQVVRGDSAAYFCASSRDANYEQYFGPGTRLTVT.

Only a few counts were recorded for this clone. CDR3 DNA sequence: TGCGCCAGCAGCTTGGATAGCGGGGTACAGACCCAGTACTTC. Protein: CASSLDSGVQTQYF. The chain has TRBV5-1 and TRBJ2-5, with 8 bases aligning to TRBD2. Germline V gene lookup returns CDR1 SGHRS and CDR2 YFSETQ. J lost 6 bases, V lost 0 bases, and 4 bases had no gene match. The CDR3 length is 14 residues.

This sequence joins TRBV3-1 (or the pseudogene TRBV3-2) and TRBJ1-1, with D possibly being TRBD1 (6 bases). In germline, CDR1 is LGHDT, CDR2 YNNKEL (reference sequence). The CDR3 is made up of 14 amino acids. The V end was cut by 5 bases, the J end by 1 base, with 11 bases between. This CDR3 reads CASSARTENTEAFF. The CDR3 region has the DNA TGTGCCAGCAGCGCTAGGACAGAGAACACTGAAGCTTTCTTT.

V gene TRBV9 combines with J gene TRBJ2-3; 7 positions agree with TRBD2. CDR3 length: 16 amino acids. Trimming cost V 2 bases and J 0 bases; bases outside gene matches: 6. The germline V gene encodes CDR1 SGDLS and CDR2 YYNGEE. The CDR3 DNA is TGTGCCAGCAGCGTTGGCGGGGGAGCTAGCACAGATACGCAGTATTTT. Protein sequence: CASSVGGGASTDTQYF.

The chain is built from TRBV19 and TRBJ1-6; TRBD1 agrees at 11 bases. CDR1 is LNHDA, CDR2 SQIVND, per germline (reference sequence). CDR3 length equals 15 residues. V shed 6 bases, J shed 5 bases, and the junction held 3 bases outside the gene matches. The chain's CDR3 is CASRTGQGDNSPLHF. The CDR3 DNA reads TGTGCCAGTAGGACGGGACAGGGGGATAATTCACCCCTCCACTTT.

The CDR3 region has the DNA TGTGCCAGCAGCCCCGAGGGGCAGCGTAACACCGGGGAGCTGTTTTTT. Translating gives CASSPEGQRNTGELFF. This rearrangement joins TRBV7-3 to TRBJ2-2; tentatively, D is TRBD1 or TRBD2 (5 bases each). The CDR3 is 16 amino acids. V lost 5 bases and J lost 2, with 15 bases in between. Germline CDR1 reads SGHTA; CDR2 reads FQGTGA.

This clone was seen only once. The CDR3 is CARRHRGVDGYTF. The CDR3 coding sequence is TGTGCCCGACGCCACAGGGGTGTCGACGGCTACACCTTC. This sequence joins TRBV30 and TRBJ1-2, with 7 bases identical to TRBD1. Germline CDR1 is GTSNPN and CDR2 is SVGIG (reference sequence). J lost 8 bases, V lost 8 bases, and 14 bases had no gene match. This CDR3 contains 13 residues.

The chain uses TRBV28 and TRBJ1-1; D call uncertain. Trimming took off 2 bases at V and 0 bases at J, with 7 bases between the two ends. The germline gives CDR1 MDHEN, CDR2 SYDVKM. CDR3 length: 14 residues. In DNA, the CDR3 is TGTGCCAGCAGTTTACAACAGATGAACACTGAAGCTTTCTTT. Amino acids: CASSLQQMNTEAFF.

The J gene is TRBJ1-5, the V gene TRBV19, with D perhaps TRBD1 (5 bases). This CDR3 is 16 amino acids long. Germline CDR1 reads LNHDA; CDR2 reads SQIVND (reference sequence). Trimming cost V 0 bases and J 3 bases, with 12 bases left between them. Here the CDR3 DNA reads TGTGCCAGTAGTATAGAGCCGTCCAGGGCCAATCAGCCCCAGCATTTT. Translating it yields CASSIEPSRANQPQHF.

The V gene is TRBV18, the J gene TRBJ1-6; D gene ambiguous. CDR1 and CDR2 (germline): KGHSH, LQKENI. CDR3 size: 17 residues. V lost 3 bases and J lost 1, with 13 bases in between. CDR3 region: CASSPGPARSYNSPLHF. The CDR3 DNA is TGTGCCAGCTCACCTGGGCCGGCTCGGTCCTATAATTCACCCCTCCACTTT.

The gene calls are TRBV19 and TRBJ2-7; D not resolved. The V end lost 6 bases, the J end lost 1 base, and 25 bases lay between the germline ends. This CDR3 is 18 amino acids long. The germline V gene has CDR1 LNHDA and CDR2 SQIVND (reference sequence). CDR3 bases: TGTGCCAGTAGCTCTGACGGACGGAACCCTGGGATTTCCTACGAGCAGTACTTC. Its translation is CASSSDGRNPGISYEQYF.

The J gene is TRBJ1-6, the V gene TRBV5-1; D not certain. This CDR3 spans 13 amino acids. Germline V lookup: CDR1 SGHRS, CDR2 YFSETQ. Deletions cut 4 bases from V and 10 bases from J, with 12 bases between. The CDR3 spells CASSVQDESPLHF. CDR3 DNA sequence: TGCGCCAGCAGCGTACAAGATGAATCACCCCTCCACTTT.

The chain has TRBV18 and TRBJ1-2; 10 positions agree with TRBD1. Trimming cost V 3 bases and J 5 bases; bases outside gene matches: 3. The CDR3 extends over 14 amino acids. Germline V gene data show CDR1 as KGHSH and CDR2 as LQKENI. The CDR3 DNA sequence: TGTGCCAGCTCACCGGGGACAGGGGTTTATGGCTACACCTTC. This sequence encodes CASSPGTGVYGYTF.

V usage is TRBV11-3 and J usage is TRBJ2-5; D unresolved. V was cut by 8 bases and J by 2 bases, with 12 bases left in between. The CDR3 loop spans 13 amino acids. The germline V gene has CDR1 SGHNT and CDR2 YENEEA. CDR3 region: CASRVGFQETQYF. The CDR3 DNA follows: TGTGCCAGCCGGGTGGGGTTTCAAGAGACCCAGTACTTC. Full variable domain (outside the CDR3, taken from reference TRBV11-3 and TRBJ2-5): EAGVVQSPRYKIIEKKQPVAFWCNPISGHNTLYWYLQNLGQGPELLIRYENEEAVDDSQLPKDRFSAERLKGVDSTLKIQPAELGDSAVYLCASRVGFQETQYFGPGTRLLVL.

The chain has TRBV10-1 and TRBJ2-3; TRBD1 or TRBD2 may be the D gene (5 bases each). The CDR3 has 14 amino acids. Trimming cost V 0 bases and J 6 bases, with 10 bases left between them. Germline assignment: CDR1 WNHNN and CDR2 SYGVQD (reference sequence). CDR3 in amino acids: CASSESRGTDTQYF. The CDR3 bases are TGCGCCAGCAGTGAGTCTAGAGGGACCGATACGCAGTATTTT.

The sample holds one count of this clone. This chain uses TRBV27 with TRBJ1-5; D not certain. Germline-derived CDR1 and CDR2 are MNHEY and SMNVEV (reference sequence). V lost 4 bases and J lost 3, with 13 bases in between. This CDR3 region has 15 residues. This CDR3 is CASSYAGSSNQPQHF. In nucleotides, the CDR3 is TGTGCCAGCAGTTATGCAGGAAGTTCCAATCAGCCCCAGCATTTT.

The V gene is TRBV5-4, the J gene TRBJ1-6; D ambiguous. CDR3 size: 16 residues. CDR1 and CDR2 (germline): SGHNT, YYREEE (reference sequence). Trimming pared 2 bases from V and 9 bases from J, leaving 18 bases between. CDR3 residues: CASSLDPGVAASPLHF. The CDR3 DNA sequence: TGTGCCAGCAGCTTAGATCCGGGTGTAGCTGCTTCACCCCTCCACTTT.

The rearrangement uses TRBV20-1 and TRBJ1-1; the D is unclear. Germline CDR1 DFQATT, CDR2 SNEGSKA (reference sequence). The V gene lost 3 bases and the J gene lost 1 base, with 3 bases spanning the gap. This CDR3 comprises 11 residues. CDR3 in amino acids: CSARKNTEAFF. In DNA form, the CDR3 reads TGCAGTGCTAGGAAGAACACTGAAGCTTTCTTT.